The next 15 T cell receptor beta chains were all read from a single sample in a study of prognosis after radiotherapy for stage I lung cancer. The authors amplified TCR beta CDR3 from genomic DNA using two-round multiplex PCR. Round-one PCR had primers specific to each TRBV and TRBJ gene. TCRdb analysed the multiplex PCR reads with MiXCR anew, one entry per CDR3 protein. The table has 30,000 to 40,000 distinct CDR3 sequences, less than 40% seen once. Here the sequenced sample was PBMCs, taken before or after stereotactic body radiation therapy (not recorded which). The receptors here all came from a donor over 45 with non-small cell lung cancer.

As concerns this clonotype: A much larger clone differs from this one at a single base, so this may be a read error. The chain carries TRBV4-1 and TRBJ1-1, with unresolved D. The V end lost 4 bases, the J end lost 1 base, and 10 bases lay between the germline ends. CDR3 size: 14 residues. The germline gives CDR1 MGHRA, CDR2 YSYEKL. DNA for the CDR3: TGCGCCAGCAGCCTCAGTCAGGAGAACACTGAAGCTTTCTTT. Amino acids: CASSLSQENTEAFF.

As to this clonotype: A much bigger clone sits one base away, suggesting this may be a read error. As DNA, the CDR3 is TGTGCCAGCAGCTTGAAGGGGCAGGGATGGACCGGGGAGCTGTTTTTT. It is translated as CASSLKGQGWTGELFF. The chain uses TRBV5-4 and TRBJ2-2, with D tentatively TRBD1 (5 bases). The CDR3 spans 16 residues. V gave up 1 base and J gave up 5 bases, with 15 bases separating them. Germline V CDR1 and CDR2: SGHNT, YYREEE (reference sequence).

This clonotype came up many times. The chain uses TRBV28 and TRBJ1-5; D not resolved. CDR1 and CDR2 from the germline V gene are MDHEN and SYDVKM. V lost 7 bases to trimming and J lost 6 bases, with 16 bases between them. The CDR3 loop spans 14 amino acids. The CDR3 here is CASITPHNGQPQHF. The CDR3 nucleotides read TGTGCCAGCATCACACCCCATAACGGTCAGCCCCAGCATTTT. Looking up the rest from reference TRBV28 and TRBJ1-5 gives the full variable domain: DVKVTQSSRYLVKRTGEKVFLECVQDMDHENMFWYRQDPGLGLRLIYFSYDVKMKEKGDIPEGYSVSREKKERFSLILESASTNQTSMYLCASITPHNGQPQHFGDGTRLSIL.

Many counts were recorded for this clonotype. The CDR3 DNA sequence: TGTGCCAGCAGTTATTCCGCAGGGGGTTATAGCAATCAGCCCCAGCATTTT. Translation gives CASSYSAGGYSNQPQHF. V and J are TRBV6-5 and TRBJ1-5; 7 positions match TRBD1. The trim removed 3 bases at V and 0 bases at J, leaving 8 bases unmatched. This CDR3 has 17 amino acids. Germline CDR1 MNHEY, CDR2 SVGAGI.

This clonotype was seen more than once but under ten times. The gene calls are TRBV2 and TRBJ1-4; D is undetermined. Germline CDR1 and CDR2: SNHLY and FYNNEI. The CDR3 totals 14 residues. Trimming took off 3 bases at V and 3 bases at J, with 8 bases between the two ends. The CDR3 reads CASSDGRSNEKLFF. The CDR3 DNA sequence: TGTGCCAGCAGTGACGGCAGGTCTAATGAAAAACTGTTTTTT.

In its sample, this clonotype was seen many times. The chain is built from TRBV6-1 and TRBJ2-3; 7 bases agree with TRBD1. V lost 2 bases to trimming and J lost 6 bases; unmatched junction nucleotides: 8. Germline assignment: CDR1 MNHNS and CDR2 SASEGT. The CDR3 covers 15 residues. CDR3 sequence: CASSERQGSSDTQYF. In nucleotides, the CDR3 is TGTGCCAGCAGTGAACGACAGGGATCCTCGGATACGCAGTATTTT.

This clonotype was seen at least ten times. V is TRBV11-2 and J is TRBJ2-7, with D possibly being TRBD1 or TRBD2 (6 bases each). The CDR3 is 14 amino acids. With 4 bases removed from V and 1 base from J, the gap between germline ends came to 11 bases. CDR1 is SGHAT and CDR2 is FQNNGV in the germline V gene. For the CDR3, the DNA is TGTGCCAGCAGCTGGGGGGCAGGGTCCTACGAGCAGTACTTC. Translating it yields CASSWGAGSYEQYF.

As for this clonotype: A far larger clone is one nucleotide away, so this likely arose from a read error. V gene TRBV6-4 combines with J gene TRBJ2-7; D unclear. The V gene lost 4 bases and the J gene lost 3 bases, with 13 bases spanning the gap. The germline V gene has CDR1 MRHNA and CDR2 SNTAGT. This CDR3 comprises 14 residues. DNA of the CDR3: TGTGCCAGCAGTGGAAGGGAACAGCTCTACGAGCAGTACTTC. Protein: CASSGREQLYEQYF.

This clonotype has a count of ten or more. V and J are TRBV28 and TRBJ1-1; tentative D call: TRBD1 (6 bases). The CDR3 loop spans 15 amino acids. With 3 bases removed from V and 0 bases from J, the gap between germline ends came to 11 bases. Germline V CDR1 and CDR2: MDHEN, SYDVKM. The CDR3 loop is CASSLGGALNTEAFF. The CDR3 region has the DNA TGTGCCAGCAGTTTGGGGGGGGCCTTGAACACTGAAGCTTTCTTT.

This clonotype was picked up many times. The gene calls are TRBV20-1 and TRBJ2-1, with 8 bases aligning to TRBD2. Germline lookup yields CDR1 DFQATT and CDR2 SNEGSKA (reference sequence). The length of the CDR3 is 17 residues. V lost 6 bases, J lost 9 bases, and 22 bases stayed unmatched. The DNA for the CDR3 is TGCAGTGCCCCTAACCTCGACTGGCGGGAGGACTCTAGTGAGCAGTTCTTC. Protein: CSAPNLDWREDSSEQFF.

Many counts were recorded for this clonotype. This chain links TRBV20-1 with TRBJ2-2; TRBD1 agrees at 8 bases. The germline gives CDR1 DFQATT, CDR2 SNEGSKA (reference sequence). With V trimmed by 6 bases and J by 4 bases, 7 bases remained unmatched. This CDR3 contains 14 residues. The CDR3 reads CSAATGAATGELFF. The CDR3 DNA reads TGCAGTGCGGCGACAGGGGCAGCCACCGGGGAGCTGTTTTTT.

This clonotype was found many times. The chain recombines TRBV9 with TRBJ2-1, with 7 bases that match TRBD2. Germline values: CDR1 SGDLS, CDR2 YYNGEE. CDR3 length equals 17 residues. The junction had 13 bases not matched to a gene; V was cut back by 3 bases and J by 4 bases. Here the CDR3 reads CASSAPFGEGGYNEQFF. DNA for the CDR3: TGTGCCAGCAGCGCCCCGTTTGGGGAGGGCGGATACAATGAGCAGTTCTTC.

Of note for this clonotype: A read error likely explains this, since a far larger clone differs by one base. V gene TRBV20-1 combines with J gene TRBJ2-5; D remains unclear. Judging by the DNA end, TRBJ2-1 fits better; the J call may be wrong. This CDR3 is built from 16 residues. The germline CDR1 and CDR2 sequences are DFQATT and SNEGSKA (reference sequence). This CDR3 reads CSARDAMSELRNEQFF. The CDR3 DNA reads TGCAGTGCTAGAGATGCCATGAGTGAATTGCGCAATGAGCAGTTCTTC.

The table lists this clonotype with many counts. This sequence joins TRBV18 and TRBJ1-4, with D hard to call. Germline V gives CDR1 KGHSH, CDR2 LQKENI. The CDR3 extends over 13 amino acids. Trimming left V 3 bases short and J 4 bases short, with 6 bases between. The CDR3 here is CASSPLSNEKLFF. DNA for the CDR3: TGTGCCAGCTCACCGCTCAGTAATGAAAAACTGTTTTTT.

This clonotype was seen many times. The chain couples TRBV9 to TRBJ2-3; TRBD2 matches at 10 bases. The CDR3 covers 17 residues. V shed 6 bases, J shed 4 bases, and the junction held 14 bases outside the gene matches. From germline, CDR1 is SGDLS and CDR2 YYNGEE. For the CDR3, the DNA is TGTGCCAGCACTAGGAGCGGGGGGGAACAGGGGCCAGATACGCAGTATTTT. It translates to CASTRSGGEQGPDTQYF.